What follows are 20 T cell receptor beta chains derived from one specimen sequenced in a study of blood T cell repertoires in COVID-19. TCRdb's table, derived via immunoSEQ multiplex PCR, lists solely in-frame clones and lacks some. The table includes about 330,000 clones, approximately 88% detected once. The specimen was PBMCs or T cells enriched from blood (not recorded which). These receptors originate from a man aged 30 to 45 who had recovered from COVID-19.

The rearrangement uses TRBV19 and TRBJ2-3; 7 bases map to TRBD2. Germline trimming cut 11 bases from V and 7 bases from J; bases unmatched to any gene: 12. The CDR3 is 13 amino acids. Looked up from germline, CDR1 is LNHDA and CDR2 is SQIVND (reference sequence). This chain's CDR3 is CASSGQRGNTQYF. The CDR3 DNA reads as TGTGCCTCCTCGGGCCAGCGGGGCAATACGCAGTATTTT.

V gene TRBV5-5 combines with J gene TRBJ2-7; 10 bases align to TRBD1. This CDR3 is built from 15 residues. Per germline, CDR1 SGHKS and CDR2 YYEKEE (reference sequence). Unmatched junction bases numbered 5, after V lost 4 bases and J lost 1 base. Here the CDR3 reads CASSDGQGGSYEQYF. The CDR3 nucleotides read TGTGCCAGCAGCGATGGACAGGGGGGGTCCTACGAGCAGTACTTC.

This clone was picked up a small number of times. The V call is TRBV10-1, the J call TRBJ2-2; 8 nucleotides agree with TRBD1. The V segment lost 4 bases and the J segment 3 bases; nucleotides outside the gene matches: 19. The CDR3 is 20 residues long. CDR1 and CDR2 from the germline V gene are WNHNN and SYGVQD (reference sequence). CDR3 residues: CASSASRQGLQSKYTGELFF. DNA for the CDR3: TGCGCCAGCAGTGCATCCAGACAGGGGTTACAATCTAAGTACACCGGGGAGCTGTTTTTT.

DNA for the CDR3: TGTGCCTGGAAACCGTGGCGGGACGCGTACAATGAGCAGTTCTTC. This codes for CAWKPWRDAYNEQFF. The gene calls are TRBV30 and TRBJ2-1; a weak D match, TRBD2 (6 bases). The CDR3 extends over 15 amino acids. CDR1 is GTSNPN and CDR2 is SVGIG in the germline V gene (reference sequence). The V end lost 4 bases, the J end lost 4 bases, and 17 bases lay between the germline ends. Looking up the rest from reference TRBV30 and TRBJ2-1 gives the full variable domain: SQTIHQWPATLVQPVGSPLSLECTVEGTSNPNLYWYRQAAGRGLQLLFYSVGIGQISSEVPQNLSASRPQDRQFILSSKKLLLSDSGFYLCAWKPWRDAYNEQFFGPGTRLTVL.

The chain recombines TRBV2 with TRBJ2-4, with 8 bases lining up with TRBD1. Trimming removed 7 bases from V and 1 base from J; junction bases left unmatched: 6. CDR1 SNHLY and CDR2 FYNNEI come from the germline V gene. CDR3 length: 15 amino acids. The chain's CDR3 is CASNQGAGAKNIQYF. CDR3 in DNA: TGTGCCAGCAACCAGGGGGCAGGTGCCAAAAACATTCAGTACTTC.

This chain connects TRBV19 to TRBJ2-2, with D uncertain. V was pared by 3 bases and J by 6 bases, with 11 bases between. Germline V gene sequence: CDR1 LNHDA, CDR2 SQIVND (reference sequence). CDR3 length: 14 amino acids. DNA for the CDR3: TGTGCCAGTAGTATGGTACCCGGTGCCGGGGAGCTGTTTTTT. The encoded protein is CASSMVPGAGELFF.

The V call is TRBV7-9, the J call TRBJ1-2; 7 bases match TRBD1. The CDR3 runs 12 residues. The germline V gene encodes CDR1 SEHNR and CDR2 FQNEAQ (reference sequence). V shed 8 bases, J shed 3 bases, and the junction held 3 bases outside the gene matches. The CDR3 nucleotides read TGTGCCAGCGGAGGACAGGACTATGGCTACACCTTC. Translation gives CASGGQDYGYTF.

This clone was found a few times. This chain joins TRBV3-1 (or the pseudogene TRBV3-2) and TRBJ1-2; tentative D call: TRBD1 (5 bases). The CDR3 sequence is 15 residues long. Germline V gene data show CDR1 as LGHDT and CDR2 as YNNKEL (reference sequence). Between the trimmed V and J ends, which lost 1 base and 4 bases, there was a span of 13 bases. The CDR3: CASSQGIGGAYGYTF. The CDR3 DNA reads TGTGCCAGCAGCCAAGGAATTGGAGGGGCCTATGGCTACACCTTC.

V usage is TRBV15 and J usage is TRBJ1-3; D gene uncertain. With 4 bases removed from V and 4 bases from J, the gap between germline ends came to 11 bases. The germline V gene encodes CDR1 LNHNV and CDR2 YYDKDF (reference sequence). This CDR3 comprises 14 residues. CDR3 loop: CATSKSSVGNTIYF. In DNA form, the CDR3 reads TGTGCCACCAGCAAAAGCTCGGTGGGAAACACCATATATTTT.

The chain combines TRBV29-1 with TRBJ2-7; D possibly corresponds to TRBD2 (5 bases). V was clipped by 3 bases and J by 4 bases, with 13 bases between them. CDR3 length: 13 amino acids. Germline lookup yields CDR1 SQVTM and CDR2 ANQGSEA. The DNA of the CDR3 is TGCAGCGTTGATCAGCGGCAAAGGTACGAGCAGTACTTC. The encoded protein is CSVDQRQRYEQYF.

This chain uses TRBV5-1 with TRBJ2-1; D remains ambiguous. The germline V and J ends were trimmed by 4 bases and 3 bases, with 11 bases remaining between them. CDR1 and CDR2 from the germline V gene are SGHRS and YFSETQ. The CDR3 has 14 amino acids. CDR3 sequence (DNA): TGCGCCAGCAGCATGAGACAATACTACAATGAGCAGTTCTTC. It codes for CASSMRQYYNEQFF.

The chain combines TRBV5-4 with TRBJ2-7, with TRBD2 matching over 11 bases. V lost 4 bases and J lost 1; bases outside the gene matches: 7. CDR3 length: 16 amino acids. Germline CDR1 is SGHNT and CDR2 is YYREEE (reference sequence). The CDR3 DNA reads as TGTGCCAGCAGCCCGATAACTAGCGGGGGTTCCTACGAGCAGTACTTC. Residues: CASSPITSGGSYEQYF.

CDR3 in amino acids: CASSLGTRSYEQYF. DNA for the CDR3: TGTGCCAGCAGCTTGGGGACTAGATCCTACGAGCAGTACTTC. The chain joins TRBV7-3 to TRBJ2-7; the match to TRBD2 covers 8 bases. Germline V gene sequence: CDR1 SGHTA, CDR2 FQGTGA. Trimming removed 3 bases from V and 1 base from J; junction bases left unmatched: 2. The CDR3 has 14 residues.

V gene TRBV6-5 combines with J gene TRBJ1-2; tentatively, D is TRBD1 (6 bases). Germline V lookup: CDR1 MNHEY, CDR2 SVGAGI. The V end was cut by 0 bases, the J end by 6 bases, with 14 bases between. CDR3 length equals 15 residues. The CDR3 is CASSYSRGGADGYTF. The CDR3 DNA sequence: TGTGCCAGCAGTTACTCTCGCGGGGGCGCGGATGGCTACACCTTC.

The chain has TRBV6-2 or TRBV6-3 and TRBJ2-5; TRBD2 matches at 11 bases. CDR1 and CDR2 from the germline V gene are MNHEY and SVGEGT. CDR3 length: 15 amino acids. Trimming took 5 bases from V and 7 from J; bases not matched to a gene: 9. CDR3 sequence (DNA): TGTGCCAGCAGTCTTAGCGGGGGGGCATTTGGGACCCAGTACTTC. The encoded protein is CASSLSGGAFGTQYF.

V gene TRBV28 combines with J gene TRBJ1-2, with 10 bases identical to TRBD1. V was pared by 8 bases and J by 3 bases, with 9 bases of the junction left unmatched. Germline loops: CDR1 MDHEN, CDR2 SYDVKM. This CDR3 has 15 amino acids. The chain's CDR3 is CASLNTGTGDYGYTF. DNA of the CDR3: TGTGCCAGCCTTAACACCGGGACAGGGGACTATGGCTACACCTTC.

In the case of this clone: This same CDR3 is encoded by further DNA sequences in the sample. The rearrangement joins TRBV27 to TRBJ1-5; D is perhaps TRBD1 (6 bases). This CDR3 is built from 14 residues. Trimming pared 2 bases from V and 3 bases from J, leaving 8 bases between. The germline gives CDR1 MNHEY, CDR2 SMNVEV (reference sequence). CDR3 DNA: TGTGCCAGCAGTTTAGGGGGCTCCAATCAGCCCCAGCATTTT. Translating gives CASSLGGSNQPQHF.

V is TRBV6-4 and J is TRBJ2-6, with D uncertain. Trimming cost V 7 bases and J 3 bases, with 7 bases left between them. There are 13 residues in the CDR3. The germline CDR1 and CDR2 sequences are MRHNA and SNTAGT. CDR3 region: CASNSHGANVLTF. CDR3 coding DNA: TGTGCCAGCAATTCACATGGGGCCAACGTCCTGACTTTC.

The CDR3 loop reads CASSTGSRNSPLHF. The CDR3 DNA reads TGTGCCAGCAGCACAGGGTCGCGGAATTCACCCCTCCACTTT. The chain employs TRBV27 and TRBJ1-6; D perhaps matches TRBD1 (6 bases). The CDR3 length is 14 residues. Between the trimmed V and J ends, which lost 6 bases and 7 bases, there was a span of 13 bases. Germline CDR1 reads MNHEY; CDR2 reads SMNVEV (reference sequence).

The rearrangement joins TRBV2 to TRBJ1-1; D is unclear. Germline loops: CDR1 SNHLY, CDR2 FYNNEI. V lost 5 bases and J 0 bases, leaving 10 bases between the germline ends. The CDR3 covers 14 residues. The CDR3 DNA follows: TGTGCCAGCAGTCCCCGGACTATGAACACTGAAGCTTTCTTT. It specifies CASSPRTMNTEAFF.